These 2 T cell receptor beta chains came from one sample sequenced in a study of shared clonotypes between healthy human individuals. The assay was immunoSEQ multiplex PCR, and TCRdb's table has in-frame clones only and misses some. This table holds about 600,000 clones, 97% found once. Sequencing input: naive CD4+ T cells sorted from blood. Indicated subset: CD45RA+ positively selected. The receptors come from a woman between 25 and 40 years old in good health.

The rearrangement joins TRBV28 to TRBJ2-5, with a weak D call TRBD2 (5 bases). The J call may be incorrect, as the DNA end agrees better with TRBJ2-7. Germline V gene data show CDR1 as MDHEN and CDR2 as SYDVKM. The CDR3 spans 14 residues. The CDR3 coding sequence is TGTGCCAGCAGTCAGACCGGGATCCCTTACGAGCAGTACTTC. This encodes CASSQTGIPYEQYF.

The V and J genes are TRBV4-1 and TRBJ1-1; D may be TRBD1 (5 bases). Germline assignment: CDR1 MGHRA and CDR2 YSYEKL. V lost 0 bases and J lost 4, with 21 bases in between. The CDR3 length is 18 residues. CDR3: CASSQEAGVRAEATEAFF. The CDR3 region has the DNA TGCGCCAGCAGCCAAGAAGCGGGTGTCAGGGCAGAGGCCACTGAAGCTTTCTTT.